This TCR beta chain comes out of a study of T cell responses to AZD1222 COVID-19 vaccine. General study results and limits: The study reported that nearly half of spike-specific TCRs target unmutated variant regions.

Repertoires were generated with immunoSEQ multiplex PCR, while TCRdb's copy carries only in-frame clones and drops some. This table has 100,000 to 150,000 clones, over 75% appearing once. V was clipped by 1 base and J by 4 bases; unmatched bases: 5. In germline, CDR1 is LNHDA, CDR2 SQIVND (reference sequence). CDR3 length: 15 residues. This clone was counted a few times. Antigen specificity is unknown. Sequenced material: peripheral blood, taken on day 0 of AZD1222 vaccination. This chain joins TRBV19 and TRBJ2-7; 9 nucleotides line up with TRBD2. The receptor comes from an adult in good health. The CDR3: CASSIVASGEYEQYF. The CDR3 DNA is TGTGCCAGTAGTATAGTGGCTAGCGGGGAATACGAGCAGTACTTC. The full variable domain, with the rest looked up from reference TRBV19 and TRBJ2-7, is DGGITQSPKYLFRKEGQNVTLSCEQNLNHDAMYWYRQDPGQGLRLIYYSQIVNDFQKGDIAEGYSVSREKKESFPLTVTSAQKNPTAFYLCASSIVASGEYEQYFGPGTRLTVT.